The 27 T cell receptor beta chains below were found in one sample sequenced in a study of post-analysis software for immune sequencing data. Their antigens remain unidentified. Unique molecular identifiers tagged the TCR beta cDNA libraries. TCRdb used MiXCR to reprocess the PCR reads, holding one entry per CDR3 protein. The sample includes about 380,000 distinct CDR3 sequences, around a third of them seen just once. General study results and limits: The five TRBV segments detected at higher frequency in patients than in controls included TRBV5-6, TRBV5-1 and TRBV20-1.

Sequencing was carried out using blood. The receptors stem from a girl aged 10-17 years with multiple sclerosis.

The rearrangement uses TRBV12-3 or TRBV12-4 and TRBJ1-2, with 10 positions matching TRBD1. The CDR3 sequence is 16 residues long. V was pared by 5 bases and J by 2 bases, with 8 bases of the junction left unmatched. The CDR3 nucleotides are TGTGCCAGCAGTACATCCGGACAGGGGGAGAACTATGGCTACACCTTC. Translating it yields CASSTSGQGENYGYTF.

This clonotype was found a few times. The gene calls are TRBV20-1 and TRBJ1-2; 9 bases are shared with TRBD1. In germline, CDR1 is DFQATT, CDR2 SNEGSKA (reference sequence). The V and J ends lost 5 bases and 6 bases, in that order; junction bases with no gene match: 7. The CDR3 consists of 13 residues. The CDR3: CSASPGQGNGYTF. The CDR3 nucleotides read TGCAGTGCTTCTCCGGGACAGGGCAATGGCTACACCTTC.

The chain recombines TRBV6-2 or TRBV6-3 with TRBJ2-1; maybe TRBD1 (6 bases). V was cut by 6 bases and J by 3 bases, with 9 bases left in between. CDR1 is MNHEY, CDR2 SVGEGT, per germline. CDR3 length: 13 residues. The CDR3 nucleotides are TGTGCCAGCAGGGACAGAAACTACAATGAGCAGTTCTTC. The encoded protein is CASRDRNYNEQFF.

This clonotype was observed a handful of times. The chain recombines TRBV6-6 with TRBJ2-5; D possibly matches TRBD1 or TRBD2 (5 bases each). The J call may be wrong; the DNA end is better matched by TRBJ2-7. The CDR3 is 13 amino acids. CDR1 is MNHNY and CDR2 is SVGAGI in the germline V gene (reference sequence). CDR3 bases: TGTGCCAGCGGATCCGGGACCTTTGACGAGCAGTACTTC. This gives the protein CASGSGTFDEQYF.

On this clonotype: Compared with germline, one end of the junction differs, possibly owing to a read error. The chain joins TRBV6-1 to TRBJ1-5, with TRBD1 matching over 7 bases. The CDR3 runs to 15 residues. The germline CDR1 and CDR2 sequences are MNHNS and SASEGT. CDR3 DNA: TGTGCCAGCATTTTAACAGGGGTAAGCAGTCAGCCCCAGCATTTT. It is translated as CASILTGVSSQPQHF.

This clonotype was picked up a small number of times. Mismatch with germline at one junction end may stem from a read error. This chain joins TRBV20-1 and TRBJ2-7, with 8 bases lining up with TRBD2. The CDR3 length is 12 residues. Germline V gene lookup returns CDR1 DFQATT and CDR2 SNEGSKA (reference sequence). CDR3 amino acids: CSTSGGSHEQYF. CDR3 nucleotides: TGCAGTACGAGCGGGGGCTCCCACGAGCAGTACTTC.

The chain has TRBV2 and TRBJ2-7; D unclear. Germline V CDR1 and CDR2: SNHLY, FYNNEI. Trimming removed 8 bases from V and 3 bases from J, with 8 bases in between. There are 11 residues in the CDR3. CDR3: CASGRIYEQYF. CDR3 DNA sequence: TGTGCCAGCGGACGGATCTACGAGCAGTACTTC.

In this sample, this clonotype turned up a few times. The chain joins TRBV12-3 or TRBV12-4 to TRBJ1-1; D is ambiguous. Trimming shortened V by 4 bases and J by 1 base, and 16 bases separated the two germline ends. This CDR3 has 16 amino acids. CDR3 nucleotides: TGTGCCAGCAGTTCCCCCGGGGTGTCCCGGAACACTGAAGCTTTCTTT. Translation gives CASSSPGVSRNTEAFF.

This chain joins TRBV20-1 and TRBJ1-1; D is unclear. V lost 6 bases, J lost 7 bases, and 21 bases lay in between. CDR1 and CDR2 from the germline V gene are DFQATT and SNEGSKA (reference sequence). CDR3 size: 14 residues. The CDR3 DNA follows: TGCAGTGCCCACCTTACCACAGCCATGGGTGAAGCTTTCTTT. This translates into CSAHLTTAMGEAFF.

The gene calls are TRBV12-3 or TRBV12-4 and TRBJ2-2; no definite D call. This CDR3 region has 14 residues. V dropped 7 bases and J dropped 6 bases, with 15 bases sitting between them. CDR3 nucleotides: TGTGCCAGCACTAAATTCGAGATAGCCGGGGAGCTGTTTTTT. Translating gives CASTKFEIAGELFF.

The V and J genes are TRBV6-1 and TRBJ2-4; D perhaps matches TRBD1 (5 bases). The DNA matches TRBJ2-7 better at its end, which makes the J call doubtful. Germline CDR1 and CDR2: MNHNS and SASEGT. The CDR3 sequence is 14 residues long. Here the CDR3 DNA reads TGTGCCAGCAGTGAACGGACATCAAGCTACGAGCAGTACTTC. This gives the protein CASSERTSSYEQYF.

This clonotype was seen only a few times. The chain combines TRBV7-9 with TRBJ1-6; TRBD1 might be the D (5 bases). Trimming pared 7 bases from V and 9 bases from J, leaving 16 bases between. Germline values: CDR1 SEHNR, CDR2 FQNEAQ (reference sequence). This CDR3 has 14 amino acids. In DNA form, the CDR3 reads TGTGCCAGCAACCTAGGGCAGGGCACTTCACCCCTCCACTTT. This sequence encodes CASNLGQGTSPLHF.

DNA of the CDR3: TGTGCCAGCAGTGTGTCGGGCCCGAACACTGAAGCTTTCTTT. This translates into CASSVSGPNTEAFF. The rearrangement uses TRBV2 and TRBJ1-1; D remains unclear. Germline CDR1 SNHLY, CDR2 FYNNEI. Trimming cost V 4 bases and J 1 base, with 10 bases left between them. This CDR3 region has 14 residues.

The CDR3 is CASSVGASGMNEQFF. The CDR3 bases are TGTGCCAGCTCCGTTGGGGCTAGCGGGATGAATGAGCAGTTCTTC. The rearrangement links TRBV27 to TRBJ2-1; 9 bases align to TRBD2. With 8 bases clipped from V and 7 bases from J, the junction kept 12 bases outside the gene matches. This CDR3 is built from 15 residues. Germline lookup yields CDR1 MNHEY and CDR2 SMNVEV (reference sequence).

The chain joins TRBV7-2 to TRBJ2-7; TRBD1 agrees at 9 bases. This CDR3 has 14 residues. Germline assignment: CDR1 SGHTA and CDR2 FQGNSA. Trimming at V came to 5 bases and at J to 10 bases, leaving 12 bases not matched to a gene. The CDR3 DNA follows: TGTGCCAGCAGCAAAGACAGGGGGGTAGAGGCCCAGTACTTC. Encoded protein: CASSKDRGVEAQYF.

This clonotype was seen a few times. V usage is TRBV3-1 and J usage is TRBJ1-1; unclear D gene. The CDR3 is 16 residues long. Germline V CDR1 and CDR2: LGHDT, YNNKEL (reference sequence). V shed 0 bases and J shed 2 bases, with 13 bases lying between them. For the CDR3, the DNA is TGTGCCAGCAGCCAAGAAACTTCGGTAACAAACACTGAAGCTTTCTTT. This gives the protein CASSQETSVTNTEAFF.

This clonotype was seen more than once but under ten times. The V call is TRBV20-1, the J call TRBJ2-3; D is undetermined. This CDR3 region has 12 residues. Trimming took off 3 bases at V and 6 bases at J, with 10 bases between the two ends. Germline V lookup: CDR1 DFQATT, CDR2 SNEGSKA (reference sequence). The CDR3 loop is CSARRQADTQYF. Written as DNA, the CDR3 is TGCAGTGCTAGGCGGCAGGCGGATACGCAGTATTTT.

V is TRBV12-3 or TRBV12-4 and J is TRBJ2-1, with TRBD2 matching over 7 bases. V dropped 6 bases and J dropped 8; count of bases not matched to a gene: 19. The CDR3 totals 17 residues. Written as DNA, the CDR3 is TGTGCCAGCAGCCCGGGGAGGGGAAGAGGGCATCTGGATGAGCAGTTCTTC. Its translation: CASSPGRGRGHLDEQFF.

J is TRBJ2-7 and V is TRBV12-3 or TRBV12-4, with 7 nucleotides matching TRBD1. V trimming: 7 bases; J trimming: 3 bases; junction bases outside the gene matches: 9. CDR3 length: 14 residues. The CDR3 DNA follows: TGTGCCAGCACCACTGGGACAGATGGCTACGAGCAGTACTTC. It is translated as CASTTGTDGYEQYF.

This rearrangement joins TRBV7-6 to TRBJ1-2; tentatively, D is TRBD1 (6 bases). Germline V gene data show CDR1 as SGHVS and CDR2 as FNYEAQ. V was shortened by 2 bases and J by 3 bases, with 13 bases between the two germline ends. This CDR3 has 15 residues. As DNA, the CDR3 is TGTGCCAGCAGCTTAACAGGGATTCAGGACTATGGCTACACCTTC. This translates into CASSLTGIQDYGYTF.

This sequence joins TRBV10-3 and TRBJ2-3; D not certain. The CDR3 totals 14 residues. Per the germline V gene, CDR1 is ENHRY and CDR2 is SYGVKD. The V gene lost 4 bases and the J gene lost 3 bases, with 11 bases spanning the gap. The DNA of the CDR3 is TGTGCCATCAGTGTTCTAGGGTCAACAGATACGCAGTATTTT. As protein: CAISVLGSTDTQYF.

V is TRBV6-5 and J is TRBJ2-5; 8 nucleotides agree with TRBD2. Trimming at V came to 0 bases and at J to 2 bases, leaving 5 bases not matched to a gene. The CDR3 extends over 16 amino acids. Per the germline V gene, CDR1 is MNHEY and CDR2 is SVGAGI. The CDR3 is CASSYSGGGPQETQYF. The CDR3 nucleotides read TGTGCCAGCAGTTACTCGGGCGGGGGGCCGCAAGAGACCCAGTACTTC.

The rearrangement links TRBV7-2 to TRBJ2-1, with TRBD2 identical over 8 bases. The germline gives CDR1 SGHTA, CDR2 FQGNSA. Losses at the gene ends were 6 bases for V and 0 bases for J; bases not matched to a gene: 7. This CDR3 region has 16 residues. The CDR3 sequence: CASRYIAGSSYNEQFF. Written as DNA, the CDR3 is TGTGCCAGCAGGTACATAGCGGGGAGCTCCTACAATGAGCAGTTCTTC.

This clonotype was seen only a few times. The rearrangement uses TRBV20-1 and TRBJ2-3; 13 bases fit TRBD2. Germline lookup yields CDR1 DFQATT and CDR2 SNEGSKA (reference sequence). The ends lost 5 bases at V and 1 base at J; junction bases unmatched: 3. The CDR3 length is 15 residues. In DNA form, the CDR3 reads TGCAGTGCTGGAGGACTAGCGGGGGGCACAGATACGCAGTATTTT. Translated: CSAGGLAGGTDTQYF.

The CDR3 bases are TGTGCCATCAGTGAACAGGGGGCCACTGAAGCTTTCTTT. Residues: CAISEQGATEAFF. The genes are TRBV10-3 and TRBJ1-1; 9 bases match TRBD1. Trimming at V came to 3 bases and at J to 4 bases, leaving 0 bases not matched to a gene. Germline V gene sequence: CDR1 ENHRY, CDR2 SYGVKD. The CDR3 is 13 amino acids.

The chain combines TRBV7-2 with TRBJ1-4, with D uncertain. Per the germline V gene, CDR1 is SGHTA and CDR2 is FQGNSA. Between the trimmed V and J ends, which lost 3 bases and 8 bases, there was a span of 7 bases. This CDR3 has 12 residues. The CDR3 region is CASSLNGEKLFF. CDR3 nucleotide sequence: TGTGCCAGCAGCTTGAACGGGGAAAAACTGTTTTTT.

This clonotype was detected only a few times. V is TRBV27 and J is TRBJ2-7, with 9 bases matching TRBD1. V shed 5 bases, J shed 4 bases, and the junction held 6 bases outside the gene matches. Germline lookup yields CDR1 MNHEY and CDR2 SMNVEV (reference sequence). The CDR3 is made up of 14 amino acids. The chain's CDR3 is CASSTRQGGYEQYF. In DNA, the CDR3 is TGTGCCAGCAGTACCCGACAGGGGGGGTACGAGCAGTACTTC.